This TCR beta chain was sequenced in a study of cytomegalovirus exposure and HLA in healthy donors. About the research overall: Findings of an earlier analysis included under 140 million unique TCR beta sequences from 190 million or so T cells.

In the PCR, 60 Vbeta and 13 Jbeta primers were used. Assay: immunoSEQ multiplex PCR; the TCRdb copy retains only in-frame clones and omits some. The sample has approximately 190,000 clones, approximately 78% seen once. Turning to this clone: Its antigen is as yet unknown.

This CDR3 has 10 residues. CDR1 and CDR2 (germline): SGHVS, FQNEAQ. V lost 4 bases to trimming and J lost 7 bases, with 3 bases between them. Findings and limits, study-wide: Reported performance of the classifier showed diagnosis of cytomegalovirus status with high specificity and sensitivity.

Sequencing was done on a sample of PBMCs. The TCR was taken from a woman younger than 35 in good health and CMV-seronegative. The V and J genes are TRBV7-8 and TRBJ2-3; D not resolved. CDR3 sequence (DNA): TGTGCCAGCAGCTCCAATACGCAGTATTTT. Residues: CASSSNTQYF. Full variable domain (remainder filled in from reference TRBV7-8 and TRBJ2-3): GAGVSQSPRYKVAKRGQDVALRCDPISGHVSLFWYQQALGQGPEFLTYFQNEAQLDKSGLPSDRFFAERPEGSVSTLKIQRTQQEDSAVYLCASSSNTQYFGPGTRLTVL.